This paragraph covers one T cell receptor beta chain sequence. Its antigen remains unidentified. This record comes from a study of a mutant IDH1 vaccine in newly diagnosed glioma. Overall study: Former treatment meant radiotherapy, temozolomide, or both; the majority had gotten both.

Time point indicated: week 23, last vaccination. Every vaccine dose comprised 300 ug of mutant IDH1 20-mer peptide plus topical imiquimod. In every donor, the tumor was a new WHO grade 3 or 4 IDH1-mutant, ATRX-lost astrocytoma. Libraries were prepared by immunoSEQ multiplex PCR; TCRdb keeps only in-frame clonotypes and omits some of them. The sample contains approximately 28,000 clones, approximately 84% of which appear only once. V was pared by 8 bases and J by 5 bases, with 7 bases of the junction left unmatched. From germline, CDR1 is SNHLY and CDR2 FYNNEI. CDR3 length: 15 residues. The TCR originated in a woman in her late teens or twenties with glioma. Sequencing used PBMCs, obtained from a glioma patient whose treatment included an IDH1 peptide vaccine. The chain links TRBV2 to TRBJ2-5, with TRBD2 matching 14 bases. The CDR3 DNA follows: TGTGCCAGCGGGGGACTAGCGGGAGAGAAGGAGACCCAGTACTTC. Its translation: CASGGLAGEKETQYF. The entire variable domain, with the rest obtained from reference TRBV2 and TRBJ2-5, is as follows: EPEVTQTPSHQVTQMGQEVILRCVPISNHLYFYWYRQILGQKVEFLVSFYNNEISEKSEIFDDQFSVERPDGSNFTLKIRSTKLEDSAMYFCASGGLAGEKETQYFGPGTRLLVL.